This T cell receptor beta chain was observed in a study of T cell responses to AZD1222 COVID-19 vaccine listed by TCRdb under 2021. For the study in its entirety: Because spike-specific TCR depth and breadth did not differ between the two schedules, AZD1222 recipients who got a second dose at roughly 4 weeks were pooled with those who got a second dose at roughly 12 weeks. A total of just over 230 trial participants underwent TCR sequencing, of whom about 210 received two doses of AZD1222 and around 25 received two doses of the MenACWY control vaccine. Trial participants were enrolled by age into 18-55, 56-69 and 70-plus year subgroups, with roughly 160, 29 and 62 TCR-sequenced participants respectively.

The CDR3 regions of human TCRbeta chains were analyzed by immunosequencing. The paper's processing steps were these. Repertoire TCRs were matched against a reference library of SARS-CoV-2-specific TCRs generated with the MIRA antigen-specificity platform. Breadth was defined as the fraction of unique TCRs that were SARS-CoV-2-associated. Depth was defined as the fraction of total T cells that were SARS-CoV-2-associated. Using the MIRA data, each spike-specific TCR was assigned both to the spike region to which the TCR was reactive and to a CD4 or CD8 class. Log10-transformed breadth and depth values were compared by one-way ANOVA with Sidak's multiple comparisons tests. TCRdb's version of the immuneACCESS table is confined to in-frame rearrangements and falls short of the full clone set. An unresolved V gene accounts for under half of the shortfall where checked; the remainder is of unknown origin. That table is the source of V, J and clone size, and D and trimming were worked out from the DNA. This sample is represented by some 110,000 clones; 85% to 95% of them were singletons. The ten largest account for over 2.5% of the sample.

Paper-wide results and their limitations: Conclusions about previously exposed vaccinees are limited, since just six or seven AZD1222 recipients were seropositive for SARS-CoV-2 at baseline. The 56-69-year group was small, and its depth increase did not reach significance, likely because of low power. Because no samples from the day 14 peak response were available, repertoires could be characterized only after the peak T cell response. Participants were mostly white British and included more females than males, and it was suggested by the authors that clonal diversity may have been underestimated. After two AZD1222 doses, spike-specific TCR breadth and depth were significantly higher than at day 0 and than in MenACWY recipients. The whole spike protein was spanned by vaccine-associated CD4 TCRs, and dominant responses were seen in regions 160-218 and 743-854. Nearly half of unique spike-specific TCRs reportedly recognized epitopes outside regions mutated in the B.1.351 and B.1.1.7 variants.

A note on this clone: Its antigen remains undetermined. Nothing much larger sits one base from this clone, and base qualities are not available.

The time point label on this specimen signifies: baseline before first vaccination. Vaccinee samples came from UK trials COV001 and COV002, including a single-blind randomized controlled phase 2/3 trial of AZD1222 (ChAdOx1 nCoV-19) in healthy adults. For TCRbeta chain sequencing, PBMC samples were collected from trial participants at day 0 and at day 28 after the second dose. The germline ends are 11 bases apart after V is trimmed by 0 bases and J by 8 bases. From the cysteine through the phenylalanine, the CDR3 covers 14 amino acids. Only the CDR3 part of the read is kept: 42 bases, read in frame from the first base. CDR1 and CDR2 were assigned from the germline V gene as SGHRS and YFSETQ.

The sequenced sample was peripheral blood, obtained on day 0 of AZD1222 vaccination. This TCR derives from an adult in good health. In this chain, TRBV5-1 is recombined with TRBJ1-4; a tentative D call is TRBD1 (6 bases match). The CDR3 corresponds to CASSLAGAEEKLFF. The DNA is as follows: TGCGCCAGCAGCTTGGCAGGGGCCGAGGAAAAACTGTTTTTT.